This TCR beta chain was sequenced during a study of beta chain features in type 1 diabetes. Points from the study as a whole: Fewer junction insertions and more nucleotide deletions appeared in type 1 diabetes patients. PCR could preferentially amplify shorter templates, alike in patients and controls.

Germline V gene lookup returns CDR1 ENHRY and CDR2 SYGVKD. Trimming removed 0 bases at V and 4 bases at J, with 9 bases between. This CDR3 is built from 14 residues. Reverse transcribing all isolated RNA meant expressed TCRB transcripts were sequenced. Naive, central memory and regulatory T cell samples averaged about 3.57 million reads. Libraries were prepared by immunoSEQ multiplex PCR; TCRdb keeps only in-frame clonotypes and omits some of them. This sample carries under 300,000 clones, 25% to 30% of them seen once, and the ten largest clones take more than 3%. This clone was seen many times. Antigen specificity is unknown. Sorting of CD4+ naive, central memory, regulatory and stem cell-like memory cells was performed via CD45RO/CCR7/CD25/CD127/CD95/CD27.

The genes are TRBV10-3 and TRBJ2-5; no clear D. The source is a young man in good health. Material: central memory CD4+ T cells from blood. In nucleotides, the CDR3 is TGTGCCATCAGTGAGTCCCGGACCGGAGAGACCCAGTACTTC. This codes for CAISESRTGETQYF.